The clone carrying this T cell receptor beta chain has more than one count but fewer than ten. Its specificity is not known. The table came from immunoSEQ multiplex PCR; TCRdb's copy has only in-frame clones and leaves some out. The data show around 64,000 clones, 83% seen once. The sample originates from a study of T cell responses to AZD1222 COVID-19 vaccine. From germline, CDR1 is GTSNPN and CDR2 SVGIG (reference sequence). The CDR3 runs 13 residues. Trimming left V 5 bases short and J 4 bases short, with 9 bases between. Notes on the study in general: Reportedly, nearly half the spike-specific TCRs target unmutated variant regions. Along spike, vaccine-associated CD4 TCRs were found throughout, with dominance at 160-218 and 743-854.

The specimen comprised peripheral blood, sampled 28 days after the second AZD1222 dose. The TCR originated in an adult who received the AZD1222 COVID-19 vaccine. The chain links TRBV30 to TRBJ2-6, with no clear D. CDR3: CAWALGGANVLTF. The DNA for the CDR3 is TGTGCCTGGGCTTTGGGGGGGGCCAACGTCCTGACTTTC.